This is a list of T cell receptor beta chains from one sample in a study of blood T cell repertoires in COVID-19. Sequencing used immunoSEQ multiplex PCR; TCRdb keeps in-frame clones, though not all of them. This sample carries more than 95,000 clones, about 91% of them seen once, and the ten largest clones take roughly 6%. The sequencing sample was made of peripheral blood. Receptor source: a human donor in a cohort sampled during active COVID-19. The CDR3 runs from the conserved cysteine through the conserved F or W. D genes are given only for firm matches. Expanded clones get a size class; other rows say once, few or many, or leave the size out.

TRBV6-5	TRBJ1-2	-	TRBD1	TGTGCCAGCAGTTACCTCGGACAGGGAAACTATGGCTACACCTTC	CASSYLGQGNYGYTF
TRBV3-1/TRBV3-2	TRBJ1-2	once	-	TGTGCCAGCAGCGCTCGAGGGAGCCGGGGGGCTAACTATGGCTACACCTTC	CASSARGSRGANYGYTF
TRBV3-1/TRBV3-2	TRBJ2-7	-	-	TGTGCCAGCAGCCAAGATTACGGGGGAACTCCCTACGAGCAGTACTTC	CASSQDYGGTPYEQYF
TRBV30	TRBJ2-1	-	-	TGTGCCTGGAGTGCTAATACAGGGGAGCAGTTCTTC	CAWSANTGEQFF
TRBV5-1	TRBJ2-1	-	TRBD2	TGCGCCAGCAGCCCACGGATTCTAGCGGGGGGGCCAGATGAGCAGTTCTTC	CASSPRILAGGPDEQFF
TRBV9	TRBJ2-1	-	TRBD2	TGTGCCAGCAACCCGGGACTAGGCAATGAGCAGTTCTTC	CASNPGLGNEQFF
TRBV7-3	TRBJ1-1	once	-	TGTGCCAGCGCCGTAGGGGCTGGGTACACTGAAGCTTTCTTT	CASAVGAGYTEAFF
TRBV4-1	TRBJ2-7	-	TRBD2	TGCGCCAGCAGCCAAGAGACTAGCGGGGTTTACGAGCAGTACTTC	CASSQETSGVYEQYF
TRBV28	TRBJ1-2	-	-	TGTGCCAGCAGTTTATTCGGACGGGGTGGCTACACCTTC	CASSLFGRGGYTF
TRBV28	TRBJ2-3	-	-	TGTGCCAGCAGTTTATCTAGTTACTTGGCAGATACGCAGTATTTT	CASSLSSYLADTQYF
TRBV19	TRBJ2-4	-	TRBD1	TGTGCCAGTAGTATTGCCGGGACAGGGAAAAACATTCAGTACTTC	CASSIAGTGKNIQYF
TRBV30	TRBJ1-5	-	TRBD1	TGTGCCTTCGACAGGGTCAATCAGCCCCAGCATTTT	CAFDRVNQPQHF
TRBV6-1	TRBJ1-5	few	-	TGTGCCAGCAGTGAAGAAAGCCCGCGGGTTATAATTGATCAGCCCCAGCATTTT	CASSEESPRVIIDQPQHF
TRBV30	TRBJ2-7	-	-	TGTGCCTGGACAGGGGCCCCCTCCTACGAGCAGTACTTC	CAWTGAPSYEQYF
TRBV6-5	TRBJ1-2	-	TRBD1	TGTGCCAGCGGGGGGACAGGCGGCTTTTATGGCTACACCTTC	CASGGTGGFYGYTF
TRBV27	TRBJ2-1	-	TRBD2	TGTGCCAGCAGTTTCTTGACTAGCGGGAGGGCAGGGGGTGAGCAGTTCTTC	CASSFLTSGRAGGEQFF
TRBV19	TRBJ1-1	-	-	TGTGCCAGTACTTCTGCCCGACGCGGGGTAATGAACACTGAAGCTTTCTTT	CASTSARRGVMNTEAFF
TRBV4-2	TRBJ2-3	-	-	TGTGCCAGCAGCCAAGATCAGGGCTTCCAGTATTTT	CASSQDQGFQYF
TRBV15	TRBJ2-1	-	TRBD2	TGTGCCACCAGCAGAGATATAGCGGGGGACCATGAGCAGTTCTTC	CATSRDIAGDHEQFF
TRBV7-2	TRBJ2-2	-	-	TGTGCCAGCAGCTTAGTCGAGACTACAATACCCGCGAACACCGGGGAGCTGTTTTTT	CASSLVETTIPANTGELFF
TRBV23-1	TRBJ1-2	once	TRBD1	TGCGCCAGCAGTCAAGCGACAGGGCCTGAGAACTATGGCTACACCTTC	CASSQATGPENYGYTF
TRBV27	TRBJ1-1	-	-	TGTGCCAGCAGTTTTACGAGGGCCGGGAACACTGAAGCTTTCTTT	CASSFTRAGNTEAFF
TRBV6-2/TRBV6-3	TRBJ1-1	-	TRBD1	TGTGCCAGCAGTCAATCAGGCAGGGGACAGGCGAACACTGAAGCTTTCTTT	CASSQSGRGQANTEAFF